The sequence of this TCR beta chain was determined in a study of cytomegalovirus exposure and HLA in healthy donors. In the PCR, 60 Vbeta and 13 Jbeta primers were used. TCRdb keeps only in-frame clones here, not all; method: immunoSEQ multiplex PCR. The data show some 67,000 clones, with more than 80% seen just once and around an eighth held by the top ten. Findings and limits, study-wide: Within the data, a cluster of highly shared sequence variants was likely a sequencing artifact.

Concerning this clone: Its antigen remains unknown.

Trimming cost V 3 bases and J 4 bases, with 13 bases left between them. This CDR3 comprises 14 residues. The germline V gene has CDR1 KGHSH and CDR2 LQKENI. The V gene is TRBV18, the J gene TRBJ2-7; D possibly corresponds to TRBD2 (5 bases). The sequence derives from a woman in her 30s in good health and CMV-seropositive. The specimen sequenced was PBMCs. This CDR3 reads CASSPRTAEYEQYF. The CDR3 DNA reads TGTGCCAGCTCACCTCGGACTGCGGAATACGAGCAGTACTTC.